This T cell receptor (beta chain) was documented in a study of beta chain features in type 1 diabetes. TCRB transcripts that were expressed got sequenced, as all of the isolated RNA had been reverse transcribed. TCRdb keeps only in-frame clones here, not all; method: immunoSEQ multiplex PCR. Seen here are some 900,000 clones, about a sixth observed once, and the top ten hold 0.023%. The germline V and J ends were trimmed by 6 bases and 0 bases, with 27 bases remaining between them. The CDR3 is 19 amino acids. The V gene's germline CDR1 is SNHLY and CDR2 FYNNEI. General observations from the study: Possibly, sequencing cDNA over-represented cells that had high TCR expression levels.

With regard to this clone: Its target is not known.

A sort by CD45RO/CCR7/CD25/CD127/CD95/CD27 yielded CD4+ naive, central memory, regulatory and stem cell-like memory cells. The receptor was derived from a woman under 30 in good health. This rearrangement joins TRBV2 to TRBJ2-7, with D possibly TRBD1 on 6 matching bases. Specimen: naive CD4+ T cells from blood. DNA of the CDR3: TGTGCCAGCAGAGAAAGACAGGCTCAAGAAACCACCTTCTCCTACGAGCAGTACTTC. This translates into CASRERQAQETTFSYEQYF.